A single count supports the clone carrying this T cell receptor (beta chain). These data come from a study of CD8 T cells in Susac syndrome. The authors carried out high-throughput sequencing of TCR beta. They applied it to CD8+ and CD4+ T cells obtained from blood. FACS was used to enrich TEMRA cells, whereas the CD8+ and CD4+ T cells were obtained by negative isolation. The CDR3 spans 15 residues. Trimming at V came to 3 bases and at J to 4 bases, leaving 7 bases not matched to a gene. Germline CDR1 reads LNHNV; CDR2 reads YYDKDF (reference sequence). RNA in amounts of roughly 0.5 to 1 ug was reverse transcribed with random hexamers. TCRdb itself ran the immunoSEQ multiplex PCR reads through MiXCR, one entry per CDR3 protein. The data contain 100,000 to 150,000 distinct CDR3 sequences, about 92% of them seen just once; the ten biggest clones take up around 0.3%.

The specimen sequenced was CD8+ T cells from PBMCs. The receptor was isolated from a human donor with multiple sclerosis. This chain connects TRBV15 to TRBJ1-2; 8 nucleotides line up with TRBD1. The CDR3 loop is CATSRGQGAAYGYTF. DNA for the CDR3: TGTGCCACCAGCAGGGGCCAGGGGGCTGCCTATGGCTACACCTTC.